Listed below are T cell receptor beta chains from one sample, sequenced in a study of blood T cell dynamics during melanoma immunotherapy. Using immunoSEQ multiplex PCR, the repertoire was profiled, and TCRdb retains in-frame clones only, with some absent. Of 9,900 or so clones listed, about 87% are singletons. Sequenced here: blood, sampled from a patient treated with checkpoint blockade. These receptors were taken from a human donor with melanoma. Both conserved end residues are part of each CDR3. Each record gives: V gene, J gene, D gene, clone size, CDR3 protein, CDR3 DNA. D genes are given only for firm matches. Expanded clones are given a class, and other clones once, few, many or no size at all.

>TRBV19|TRBJ1-6|-|-
CASSVPEGSYNSPLHF
TGTGCCAGTAGTGTTCCCGAGGGTTCATATAATTCACCCCTCCACTTT
>TRBV7-3|TRBJ2-1|TRBD2|-
CASSFGSGSSYNEQFF
TGTGCCAGCAGCTTTGGTAGCGGGAGCTCCTACAATGAGCAGTTCTTC
>TRBV10-3|TRBJ1-1|TRBD1|once
CAIRGTGGNTEAFF
TGTGCCATCAGGGGGACAGGGGGAAACACTGAAGCTTTCTTT
>TRBV5-1|TRBJ2-3|-|-
CASSSGTFVVADTQYF
TGCGCCAGCAGCTCCGGGACTTTCGTAGTAGCAGATACGCAGTATTTT
>TRBV28|TRBJ2-3|TRBD2|-
CASGLVFGTQYF
TGTGCCAGCGGACTAGTTTTTGGTACGCAGTATTTT
>TRBV29-1|TRBJ2-1|TRBD1|-
CSVEGQGFRLFNNEQFF
TGCAGCGTGGAGGGACAGGGGTTCCGCCTGTTTAACAATGAGCAGTTCTTC
>TRBV4-2|TRBJ2-7|-|-
CASSRGPTYEQYF
TGTGCCAGCAGCCGCGGACCGACCTACGAGCAGTACTTC
>TRBV9|TRBJ1-2|-|-
CASSATAGGYTF
TGTGCCAGCAGCGCGACTGCTGGTGGCTACACCTTC
>TRBV30|TRBJ1-6|-|-
CAWSVQNSPLHF
TGTGCCTGGAGTGTCCAGAATTCACCCCTCCACTTT
>TRBV18|TRBJ1-3|-|-
CASSPGGPLASGNTIYF
TGTGCCAGCTCACCCGGGGGCCCTCTTGCCTCTGGAAACACCATATATTTT
>TRBV7-9|TRBJ2-2|TRBD2|-
CASSDGLAGGGDTGELFF
TGTGCCAGCAGCGACGGACTAGCGGGAGGGGGGGACACCGGGGAGCTGTTTTTT
>TRBV6-1|TRBJ2-7|TRBD1|-
CASSWTGRDEQYF
TGTGCCAGCAGTTGGACAGGGCGGGACGAGCAGTACTTC
>TRBV7-9|TRBJ2-1|-|-
CASSLVSTGSDPFF
TGTGCCAGCAGCTTAGTCTCGACCGGGAGTGATCCGTTCTTC
>TRBV9|TRBJ2-3|TRBD2|once
CASSVEAGSGSTDTQYF
TGTGCCAGCAGCGTAGAAGCGGGATCCGGAAGCACAGATACGCAGTATTTT
>TRBV7-2|TRBJ1-2|TRBD1|-
CASSFRQGNYGYTF
TGTGCCAGCAGCTTTCGACAGGGAAACTATGGCTACACCTTC
>TRBV13|TRBJ1-3|-|-
CASSLGDGRGNTIYF
TGTGCCAGCAGCTTAGGGGACGGGAGGGGAAACACCATATATTTT
>TRBV15|TRBJ2-4|-|-
CATSRDQEGLQYF
TGTGCCACCAGCAGAGATCAGGAAGGACTGCAGTACTTC
>TRBV11-2|TRBJ1-2|-|-
CASSLVLGDGYTF
TGTGCCAGCAGCTTAGTGTTGGGGGATGGCTACACCTTC
>TRBV11-2|TRBJ2-5|TRBD1|-
CASSLGTGGEGQETQYF
TGTGCCAGCAGCTTAGGGACAGGGGGCGAGGGCCAAGAGACCCAGTACTTC
>TRBV25-1|TRBJ1-2|-|-
CASRGTVAPEGGYTF
TGTGCCAGCAGGGGAACCGTCGCCCCGGAGGGAGGCTACACCTTC
>TRBV10-2|TRBJ2-1|TRBD1|-
CASCSGTGDSSYNEQFF
TGCGCCAGTTGCAGCGGGACAGGGGACAGCTCCTACAATGAGCAGTTCTTC
>TRBV15|TRBJ1-2|TRBD1|-
CATSRDRRTGDRDGYTF
TGTGCCACCAGCAGAGATCGGAGGACAGGAGACAGGGATGGCTACACCTTC
>TRBV19|TRBJ2-1|-|-
CASSMGNEQFF
TGTGCCAGTAGTATGGGGAATGAGCAGTTCTTC
>TRBV7-2|TRBJ1-1|-|few
CASSLSGGNTEAFF
TGTGCCAGCAGCTTATCGGGCGGAAACACTGAAGCTTTCTTT
>TRBV30|TRBJ1-6|-|-
CAWSVFNGGGSYNSPLHF
TGTGCCTGGAGTGTATTTAACGGAGGGGGCTCCTATAATTCACCCCTCCACTTT
>TRBV19|TRBJ1-4|-|-
CASRSIPREDWSRLFF
TGTGCCAGTAGGAGCATTCCTCGGGAAGACTGGTCTAGGCTGTTTTTT
>TRBV27|TRBJ2-1|TRBD2|-
CASSSRTSGYNEQFF
TGTGCCAGCAGTTCCCGGACTAGCGGCTACAATGAGCAGTTCTTC